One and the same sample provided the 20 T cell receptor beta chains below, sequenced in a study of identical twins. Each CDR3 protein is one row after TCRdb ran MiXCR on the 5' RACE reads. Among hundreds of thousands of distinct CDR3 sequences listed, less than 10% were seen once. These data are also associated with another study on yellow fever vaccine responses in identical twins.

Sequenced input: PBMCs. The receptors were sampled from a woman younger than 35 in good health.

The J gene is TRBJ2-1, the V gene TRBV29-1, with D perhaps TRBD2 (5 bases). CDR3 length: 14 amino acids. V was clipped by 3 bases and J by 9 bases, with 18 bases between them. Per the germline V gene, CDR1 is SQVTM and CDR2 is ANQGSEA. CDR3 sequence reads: CSVELAVSKIEQFF. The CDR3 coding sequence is TGCAGCGTTGAGCTAGCCGTAAGCAAGATTGAGCAGTTCTTC.

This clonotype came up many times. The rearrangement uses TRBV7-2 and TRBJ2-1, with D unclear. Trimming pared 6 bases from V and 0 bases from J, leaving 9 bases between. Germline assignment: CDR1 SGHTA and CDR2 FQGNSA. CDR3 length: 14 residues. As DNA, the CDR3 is TGTGCCAGCAGTCGGCGACCCTCCTACAATGAGCAGTTCTTC. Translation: CASSRRPSYNEQFF.

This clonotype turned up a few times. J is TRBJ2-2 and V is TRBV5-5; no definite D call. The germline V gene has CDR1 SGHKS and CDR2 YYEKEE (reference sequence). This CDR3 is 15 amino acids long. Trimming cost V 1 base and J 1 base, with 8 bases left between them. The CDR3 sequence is CASSLRAENTGELFF. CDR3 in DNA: TGTGCCAGCAGCTTGAGGGCAGAGAACACCGGGGAGCTGTTTTTT.

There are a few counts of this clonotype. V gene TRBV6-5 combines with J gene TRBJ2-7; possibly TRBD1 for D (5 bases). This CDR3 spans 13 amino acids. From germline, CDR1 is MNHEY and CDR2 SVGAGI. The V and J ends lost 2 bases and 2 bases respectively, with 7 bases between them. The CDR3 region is CASSYQQAYEQYF. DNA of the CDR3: TGTGCCAGCAGTTACCAACAGGCCTACGAGCAGTACTTC.

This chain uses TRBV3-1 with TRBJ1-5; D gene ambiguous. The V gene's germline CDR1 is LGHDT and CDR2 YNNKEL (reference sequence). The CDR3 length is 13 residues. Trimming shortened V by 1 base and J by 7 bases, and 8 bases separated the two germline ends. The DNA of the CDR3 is TGTGCCAGCAGCCAAGGGGTAGGCCAGCCCCAGCATTTT. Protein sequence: CASSQGVGQPQHF.

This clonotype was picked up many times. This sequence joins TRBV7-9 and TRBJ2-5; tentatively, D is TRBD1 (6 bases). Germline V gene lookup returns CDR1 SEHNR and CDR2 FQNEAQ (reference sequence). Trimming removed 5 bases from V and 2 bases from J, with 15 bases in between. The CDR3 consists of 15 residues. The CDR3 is CASSTTGTPQETQYF. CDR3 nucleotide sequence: TGTGCCAGCAGCACCACCGGGACACCTCAAGAGACCCAGTACTTC.

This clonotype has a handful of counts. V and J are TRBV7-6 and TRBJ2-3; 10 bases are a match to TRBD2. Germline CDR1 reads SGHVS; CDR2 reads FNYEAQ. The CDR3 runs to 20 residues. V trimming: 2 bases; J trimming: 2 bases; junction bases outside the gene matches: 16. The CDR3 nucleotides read TGTGCCAGCAGCTTACTCACACCTAGCGGGGGCGTCAATCCCACAGATACGCAGTATTTT. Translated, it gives CASSLLTPSGGVNPTDTQYF.

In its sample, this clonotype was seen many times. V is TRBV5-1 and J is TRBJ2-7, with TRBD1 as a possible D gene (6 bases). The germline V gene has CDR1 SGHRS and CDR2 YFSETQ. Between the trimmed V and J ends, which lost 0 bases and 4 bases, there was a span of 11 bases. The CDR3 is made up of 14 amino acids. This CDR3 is CASSLVTGPYEQYF. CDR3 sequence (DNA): TGCGCCAGCAGCTTGGTGACAGGCCCGTACGAGCAGTACTTC.

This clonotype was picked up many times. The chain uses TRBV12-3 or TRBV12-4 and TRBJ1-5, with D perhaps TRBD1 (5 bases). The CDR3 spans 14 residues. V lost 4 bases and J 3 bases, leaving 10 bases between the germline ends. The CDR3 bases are TGTGCCAGCAGTTCCAACAGGTACAATCAGCCCCAGCATTTT. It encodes CASSSNRYNQPQHF.

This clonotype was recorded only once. CDR3 protein: CASSDYGALRLYEQYF. CDR3 sequence (DNA): TGTGCCAGCAGTGATTATGGGGCCCTACGCCTCTACGAGCAGTACTTC. The chain links TRBV25-1 to TRBJ2-7; D is perhaps TRBD1 (5 bases). V was clipped by 3 bases and J by 3 bases, with 18 bases between them. Germline CDR1 is MGHDK and CDR2 is SYGVNS. The length of the CDR3 is 16 residues.

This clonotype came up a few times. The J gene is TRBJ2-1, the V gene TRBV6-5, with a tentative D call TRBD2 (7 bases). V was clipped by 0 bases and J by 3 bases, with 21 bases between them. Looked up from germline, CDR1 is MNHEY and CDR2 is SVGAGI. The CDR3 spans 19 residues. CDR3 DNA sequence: TGTGCCAGCAGTTACTCCAAGGGGTTGGGGGGGCACTTCTACAATGAGCAGTTCTTC. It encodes CASSYSKGLGGHFYNEQFF.

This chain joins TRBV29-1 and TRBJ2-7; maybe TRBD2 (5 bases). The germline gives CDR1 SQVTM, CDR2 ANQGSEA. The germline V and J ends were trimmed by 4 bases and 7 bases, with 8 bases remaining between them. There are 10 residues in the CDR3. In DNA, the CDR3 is TGCAGCGTTGCGGGGAATGAGCAGTACTTC. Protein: CSVAGNEQYF.

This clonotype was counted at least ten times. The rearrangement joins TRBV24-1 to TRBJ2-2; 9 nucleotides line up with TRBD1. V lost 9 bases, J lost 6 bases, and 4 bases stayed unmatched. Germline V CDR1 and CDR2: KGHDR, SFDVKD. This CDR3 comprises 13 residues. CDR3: CATRQGGAGELFF. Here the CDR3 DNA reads TGTGCCACCCGACAGGGGGGAGCCGGGGAGCTGTTTTTT.

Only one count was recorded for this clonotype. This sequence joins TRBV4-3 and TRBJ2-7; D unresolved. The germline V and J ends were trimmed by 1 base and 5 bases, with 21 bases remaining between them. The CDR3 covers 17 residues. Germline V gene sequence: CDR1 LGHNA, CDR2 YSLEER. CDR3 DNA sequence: TGCGCCAGCAGCCAAGGTTCCCGGCCGGCCCTTGGAAACGAGCAGTACTTC. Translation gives CASSQGSRPALGNEQYF.

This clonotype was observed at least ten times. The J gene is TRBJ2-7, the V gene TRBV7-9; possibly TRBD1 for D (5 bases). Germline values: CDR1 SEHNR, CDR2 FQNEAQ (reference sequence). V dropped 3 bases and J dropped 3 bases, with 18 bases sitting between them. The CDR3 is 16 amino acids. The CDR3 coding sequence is TGTGCCAGCAGCTTCGACCGACAGAAAGGTGACTACGAGCAGTACTTC. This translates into CASSFDRQKGDYEQYF.

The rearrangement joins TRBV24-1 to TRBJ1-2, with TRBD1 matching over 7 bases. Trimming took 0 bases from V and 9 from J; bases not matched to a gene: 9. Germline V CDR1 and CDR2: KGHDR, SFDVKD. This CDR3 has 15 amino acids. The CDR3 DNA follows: TGTGCCACCAGTGATTTGGAAGGGGGCGACTACAGCTACACCTTC. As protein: CATSDLEGGDYSYTF.

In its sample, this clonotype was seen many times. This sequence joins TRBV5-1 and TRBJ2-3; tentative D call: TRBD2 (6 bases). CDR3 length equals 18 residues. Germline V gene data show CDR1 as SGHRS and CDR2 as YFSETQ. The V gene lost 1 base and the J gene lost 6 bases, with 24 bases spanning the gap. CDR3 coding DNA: TGCGCCAGCAGCTTGCACCTACCGGACCCGACTAGGTCGGATACGCAGTATTTT. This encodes CASSLHLPDPTRSDTQYF.

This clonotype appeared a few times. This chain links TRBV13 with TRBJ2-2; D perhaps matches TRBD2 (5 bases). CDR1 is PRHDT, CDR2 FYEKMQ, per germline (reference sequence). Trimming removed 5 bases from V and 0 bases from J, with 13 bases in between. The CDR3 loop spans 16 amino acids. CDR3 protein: CASSPFGLSNTGELFF. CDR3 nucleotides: TGTGCCAGCAGCCCATTCGGACTTTCGAACACCGGGGAGCTGTTTTTT.

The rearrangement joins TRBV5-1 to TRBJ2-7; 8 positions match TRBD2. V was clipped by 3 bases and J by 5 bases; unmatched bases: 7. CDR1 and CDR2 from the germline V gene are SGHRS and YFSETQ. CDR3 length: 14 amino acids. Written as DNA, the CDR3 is TGCGCCAGCAGCTCGACTAGCGTGATCAACGAGCAGTACTTC. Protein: CASSSTSVINEQYF.

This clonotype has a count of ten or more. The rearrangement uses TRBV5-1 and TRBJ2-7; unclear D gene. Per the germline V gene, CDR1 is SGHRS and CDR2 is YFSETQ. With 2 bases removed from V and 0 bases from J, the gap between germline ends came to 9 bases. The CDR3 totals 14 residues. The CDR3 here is CASSFKGPSYEQYF. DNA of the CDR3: TGCGCCAGCAGCTTTAAGGGCCCCTCCTACGAGCAGTACTTC. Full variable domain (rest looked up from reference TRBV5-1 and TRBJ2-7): KAGVTQTPRYLIKTRGQQVTLSCSPISGHRSVSWYQQTPGQGLQFLFEYFSETQRNKGNFPGRFSGRQFSNSRSEMNVSTLELGDSALYLCASSFKGPSYEQYFGPGTRLTVT.